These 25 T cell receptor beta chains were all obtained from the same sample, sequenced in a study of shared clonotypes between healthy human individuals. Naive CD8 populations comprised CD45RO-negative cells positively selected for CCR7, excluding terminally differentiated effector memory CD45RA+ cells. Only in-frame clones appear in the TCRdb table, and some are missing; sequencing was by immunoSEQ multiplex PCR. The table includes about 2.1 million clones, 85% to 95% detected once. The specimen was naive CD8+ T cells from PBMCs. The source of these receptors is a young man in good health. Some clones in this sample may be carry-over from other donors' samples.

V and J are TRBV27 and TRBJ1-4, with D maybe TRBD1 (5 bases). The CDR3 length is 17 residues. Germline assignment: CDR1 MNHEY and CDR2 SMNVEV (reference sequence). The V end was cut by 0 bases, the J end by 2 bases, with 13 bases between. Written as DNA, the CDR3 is TGTGCCAGCAGTTTATCGGCAGGGCAGAGCACTAATGAAAAACTGTTTTTT. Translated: CASSLSAGQSTNEKLFF.

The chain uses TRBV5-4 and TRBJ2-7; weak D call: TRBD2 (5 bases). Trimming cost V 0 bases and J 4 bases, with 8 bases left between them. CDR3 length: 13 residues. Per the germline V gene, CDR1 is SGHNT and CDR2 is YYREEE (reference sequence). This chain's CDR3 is CASSLGERYEQYF. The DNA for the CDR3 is TGTGCCAGCAGCTTGGGGGAGCGGTACGAGCAGTACTTC.

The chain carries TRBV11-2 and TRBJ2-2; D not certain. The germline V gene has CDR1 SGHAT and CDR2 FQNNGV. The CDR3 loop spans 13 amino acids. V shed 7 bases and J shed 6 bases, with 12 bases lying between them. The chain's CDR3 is CASTSYGAGELFF. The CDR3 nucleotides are TGTGCCAGCACCTCCTACGGTGCCGGGGAGCTGTTTTTT.

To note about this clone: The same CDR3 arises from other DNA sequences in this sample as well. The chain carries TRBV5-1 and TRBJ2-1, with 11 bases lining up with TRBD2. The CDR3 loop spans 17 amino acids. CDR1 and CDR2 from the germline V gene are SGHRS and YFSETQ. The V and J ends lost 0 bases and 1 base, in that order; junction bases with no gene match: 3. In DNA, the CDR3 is TGCGCCAGCAGCTTGGCCCTAGCGGGAGGATCCTACAATGAGCAGTTCTTC. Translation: CASSLALAGGSYNEQFF.

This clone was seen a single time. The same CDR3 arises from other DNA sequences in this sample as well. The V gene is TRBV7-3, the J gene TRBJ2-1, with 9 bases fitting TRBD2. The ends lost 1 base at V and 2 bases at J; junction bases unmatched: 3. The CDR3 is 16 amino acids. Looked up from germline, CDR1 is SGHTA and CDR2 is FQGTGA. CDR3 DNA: TGTGCCAGCAGCTTAAGGGCGGGAGGGACCTACAATGAGCAGTTCTTC. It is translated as CASSLRAGGTYNEQFF.

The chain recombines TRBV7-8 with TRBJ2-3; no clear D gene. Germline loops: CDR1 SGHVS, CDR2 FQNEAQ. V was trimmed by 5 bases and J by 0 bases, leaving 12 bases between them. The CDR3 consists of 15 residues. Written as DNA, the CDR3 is TGTGCCAGCAGCGATCCAGTAGCAAGCACAGATACGCAGTATTTT. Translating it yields CASSDPVASTDTQYF.

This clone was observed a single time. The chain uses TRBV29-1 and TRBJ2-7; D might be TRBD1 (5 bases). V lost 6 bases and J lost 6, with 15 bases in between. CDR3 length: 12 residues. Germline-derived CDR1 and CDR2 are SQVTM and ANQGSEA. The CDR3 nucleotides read TGCAGCGTGCCCACCGCCCAGGGCGAGCAGTACTTC. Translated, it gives CSVPTAQGEQYF.

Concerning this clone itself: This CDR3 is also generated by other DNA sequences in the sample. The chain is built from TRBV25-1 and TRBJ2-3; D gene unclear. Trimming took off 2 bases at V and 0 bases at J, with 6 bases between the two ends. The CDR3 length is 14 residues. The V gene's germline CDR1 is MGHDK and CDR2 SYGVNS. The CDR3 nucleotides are TGTGCCAGCAGTGAACGCCGGAGCACAGATACGCAGTATTTT. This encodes CASSERRSTDTQYF. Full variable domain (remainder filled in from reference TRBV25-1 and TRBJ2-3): EADIYQTPRYLVIGTGKKITLECSQTMGHDKMYWYQQDPGMELHLIHYSYGVNSTEKGDLSSESTVSRIRTEHFPLTLESARPSHTSQYLCASSERRSTDTQYFGPGTRLTVL.

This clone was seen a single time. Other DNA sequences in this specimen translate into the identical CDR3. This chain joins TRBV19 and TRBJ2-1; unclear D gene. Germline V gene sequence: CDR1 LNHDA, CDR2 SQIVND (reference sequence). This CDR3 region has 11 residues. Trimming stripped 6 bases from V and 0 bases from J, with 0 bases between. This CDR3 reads CASSSYNEQFF. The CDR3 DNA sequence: TGTGCCAGTAGCTCCTACAATGAGCAGTTCTTC.

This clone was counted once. CDR3 DNA sequence: TGTGCCAGCAGCGTAGTGAACGGGATAGTTGATGAGCAGTTCTTC. Translated, it gives CASSVVNGIVDEQFF. The V gene is TRBV9, the J gene TRBJ2-1, with a tentative D call TRBD2 (5 bases). CDR1 and CDR2 from the germline V gene are SGDLS and YYNGEE. The CDR3 sequence is 15 residues long. V was pared by 0 bases and J by 8 bases, with 15 bases between.

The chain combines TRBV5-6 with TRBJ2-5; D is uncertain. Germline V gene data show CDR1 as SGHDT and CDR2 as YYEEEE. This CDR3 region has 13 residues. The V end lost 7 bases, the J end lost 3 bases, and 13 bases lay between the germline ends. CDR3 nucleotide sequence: TGTGCCAGCGAAATTGGTGGGGAAGAGACCCAGTACTTC. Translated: CASEIGGEETQYF.

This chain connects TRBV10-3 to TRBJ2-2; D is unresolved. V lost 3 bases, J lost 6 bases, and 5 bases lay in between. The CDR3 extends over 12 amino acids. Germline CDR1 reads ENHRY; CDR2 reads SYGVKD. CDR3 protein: CAISDFSGELFF. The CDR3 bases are TGTGCCATCAGTGATTTCTCCGGGGAGCTGTTTTTT.

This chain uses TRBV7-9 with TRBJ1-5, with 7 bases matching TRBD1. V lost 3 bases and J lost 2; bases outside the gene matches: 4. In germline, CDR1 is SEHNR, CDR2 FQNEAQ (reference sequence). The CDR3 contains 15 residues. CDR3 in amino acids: CASSLTGFGNQPQHF. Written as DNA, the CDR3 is TGTGCCAGCAGCTTGACAGGGTTCGGCAATCAGCCCCAGCATTTT.

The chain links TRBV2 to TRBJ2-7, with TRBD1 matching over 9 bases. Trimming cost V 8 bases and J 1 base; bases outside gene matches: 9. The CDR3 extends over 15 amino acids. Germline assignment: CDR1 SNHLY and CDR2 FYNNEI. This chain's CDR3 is CASDNTGQGSYEQYF. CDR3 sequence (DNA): TGTGCCAGCGATAATACGGGACAGGGTTCCTACGAGCAGTACTTC.

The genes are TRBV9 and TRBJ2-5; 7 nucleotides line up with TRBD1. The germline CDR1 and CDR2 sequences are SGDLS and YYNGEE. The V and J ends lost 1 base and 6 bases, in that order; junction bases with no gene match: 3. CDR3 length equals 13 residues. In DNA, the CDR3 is TGTGCCAGCAGCGTAACAGGGGAACAGACCCAGTACTTC. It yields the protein CASSVTGEQTQYF.

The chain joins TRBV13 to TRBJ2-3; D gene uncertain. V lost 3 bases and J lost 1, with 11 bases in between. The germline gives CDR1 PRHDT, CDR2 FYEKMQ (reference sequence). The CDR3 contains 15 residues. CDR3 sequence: CASSFRSSRTDTQYF. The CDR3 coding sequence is TGTGCCAGCAGCTTCCGGTCCTCCCGCACAGATACGCAGTATTTT.

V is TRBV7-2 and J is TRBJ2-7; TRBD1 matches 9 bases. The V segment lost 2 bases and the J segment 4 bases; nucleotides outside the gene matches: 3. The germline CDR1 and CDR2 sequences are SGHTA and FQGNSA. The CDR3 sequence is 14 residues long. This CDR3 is CASSLTGQGYEQYF. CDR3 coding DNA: TGTGCCAGCAGCTTAACGGGACAGGGTTACGAGCAGTACTTC.

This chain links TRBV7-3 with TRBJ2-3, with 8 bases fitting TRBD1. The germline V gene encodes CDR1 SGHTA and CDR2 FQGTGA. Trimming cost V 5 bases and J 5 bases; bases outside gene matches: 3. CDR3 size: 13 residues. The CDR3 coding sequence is TGTGCCAGCAGCACGGACAGGGAAGATACGCAGTATTTT. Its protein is CASSTDREDTQYF.

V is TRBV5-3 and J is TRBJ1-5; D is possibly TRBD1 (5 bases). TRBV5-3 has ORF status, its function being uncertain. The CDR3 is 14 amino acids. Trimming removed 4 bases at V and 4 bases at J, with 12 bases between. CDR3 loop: CARSTEQENQPQHF. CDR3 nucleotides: TGTGCCAGAAGCACCGAACAGGAAAATCAGCCCCAGCATTTT.

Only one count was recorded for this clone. CDR3 sequence reads: CASSLIPSKGPGPQHF. The CDR3 DNA reads as TGTGCCAGCAGCTTGATCCCATCCAAAGGGCCGGGGCCCCAGCATTTT. The V call is TRBV5-5, the J call TRBJ1-5; D unresolved. Trimming removed 1 base from V and 9 bases from J, with 20 bases in between. Looked up from germline, CDR1 is SGHKS and CDR2 is YYEKEE (reference sequence). The length of the CDR3 is 16 residues. Drawing the rest from reference TRBV5-5 and TRBJ1-5, the complete variable domain is DAGVTQSPTHLIKTRGQQVTLRCSPISGHKSVSWYQQVLGQGPQFIFQYYEKEERGRGNFPDRFSARQFPNYSSELNVNALLLGDSALYLCASSLIPSKGPGPQHFGDGTRLSIL.

CDR3: CASSQDRGWGNEKLFF. The CDR3 DNA follows: TGCGCCAGCAGCCAAGATCGAGGGTGGGGTAATGAAAAACTGTTTTTT. The gene calls are TRBV4-3 and TRBJ1-4; D call uncertain. Germline V gene sequence: CDR1 LGHNA, CDR2 YSLEER. V shed 0 bases and J shed 4 bases, with 12 bases lying between them. The CDR3 has 16 residues.

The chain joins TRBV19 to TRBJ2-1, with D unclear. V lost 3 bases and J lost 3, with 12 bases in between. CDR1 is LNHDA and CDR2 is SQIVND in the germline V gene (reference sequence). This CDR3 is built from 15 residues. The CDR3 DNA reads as TGTGCCAGTAGTATCGCGGCAGGCCTCTACAATGAGCAGTTCTTC. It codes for CASSIAAGLYNEQFF.

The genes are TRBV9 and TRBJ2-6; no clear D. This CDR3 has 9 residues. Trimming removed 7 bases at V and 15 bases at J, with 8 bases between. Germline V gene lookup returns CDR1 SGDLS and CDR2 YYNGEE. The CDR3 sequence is CASLSDLTF. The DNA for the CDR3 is TGTGCCAGCTTAAGCGACCTGACTTTC.

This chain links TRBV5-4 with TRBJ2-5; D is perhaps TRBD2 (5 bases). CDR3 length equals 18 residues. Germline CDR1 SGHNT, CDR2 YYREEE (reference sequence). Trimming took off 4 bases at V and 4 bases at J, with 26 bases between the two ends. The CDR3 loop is CASSPLERVPLGGETQYF. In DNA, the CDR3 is TGTGCCAGCAGCCCATTAGAGAGGGTGCCCCTCGGTGGAGAGACCCAGTACTTC.

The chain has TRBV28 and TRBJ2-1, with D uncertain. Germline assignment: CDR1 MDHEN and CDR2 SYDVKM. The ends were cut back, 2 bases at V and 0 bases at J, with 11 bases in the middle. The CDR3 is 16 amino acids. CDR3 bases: TGTGCCAGCAGTTTACGACCACCCAGCTCCTACAATGAGCAGTTCTTC. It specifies CASSLRPPSSYNEQFF.